This TCR beta chain was retrieved from a study of cytomegalovirus exposure and HLA in healthy donors. Whole-study context: Falling in the Caucasian-associated ancestry cluster were about four fifths of some 400 genotyped donors. Findings of the study overall: The HLA-A and HLA-B alleles of most subjects were reportedly predicted accurately from TCR beta sequences. More clonal expansion characterized HLA-associated TCR beta chains than equally common others in a later analysis. In an earlier analysis, about 87% or about 30%: the productive usage of most TCR beta V segments.

From germline, CDR1 is SGHRS and CDR2 YFSETQ. Losses at the gene ends were 3 bases for V and 4 bases for J; bases not matched to a gene: 5. This CDR3 has 14 residues. Note on this clone: The antigen is undetermined.

PCR employed 60 Vbeta and 13 Jbeta primers. Assay: immunoSEQ multiplex PCR; the TCRdb copy retains only in-frame clones and omits some. The sample carries roughly 170,000 clones, about 79% recorded once. The sequenced sample consisted of PBMCs. The TCR sequence derives from a female donor in good health and CMV-seronegative. The genes are TRBV5-1 and TRBJ2-3; 7 nucleotides agree with TRBD1. The CDR3 nucleotides read TGCGCCAGCAGCTACCAGGGGGTCGCAGATACGCAGTATTTT. The encoded protein is CASSYQGVADTQYF.